This T cell receptor (beta chain) was recovered during a study of blood T cell repertoires in COVID-19. Study background: There were acute and convalescent COVID-19 samples, and they came from the United States, Italy and Spain.

Concerning this clone itself: Other DNA sequences in this sample translate to the same CDR3.

Cohort 3 recovery required two negative PCRs, clearance, or symptom resolution. The method was immunoSEQ multiplex PCR; TCRdb's version includes in-frame clones alone and lacks a portion of them. The sample has around 400,000 clones, roughly 87% seen once. Germline V gene data show CDR1 as SNHLY and CDR2 as FYNNEI. J gave up 0 bases and V 5 bases, and 7 bases lay outside the gene matches. This CDR3 has 17 residues. The source material was PBMCs or T cells enriched from blood (not recorded which). The sequence came from a woman between 45 and 60 years old who had recovered from COVID-19. The chain employs TRBV2 and TRBJ2-7, with 13 bases that match TRBD2. The CDR3 DNA follows: TGTGCCAGCAGTTCCGGACTAGCGGGAGCGAGCTCCTACGAGCAGTACTTC. Its protein is CASSSGLAGASSYEQYF.